A selection of T cell receptor beta chains follows, all from one sample in a study of shared clonotypes between healthy human individuals. The protocol was immunoSEQ multiplex PCR, while the TCRdb copy is restricted to in-frame clones and leaves out a portion. The sample consists of about 2.1 million clones, about 94% of them appearing once. The sample consisted of naive CD8+ T cells from PBMCs. These receptors were collected from a young man in good health. Some clones in this sample may be carry-over from other donors' samples. CDR3s include the opening cysteine and the closing phenylalanine or tryptophan. Fields, in order: clone size, D gene, J gene, V gene, CDR3 length, CDR3 DNA, CDR3 protein. D genes are given only for firm matches. The listing skips clone size in some rows; elsewhere it reads once, few, many or a size class.

size: NA; D: TRBD1; J: TRBJ1-5; V: TRBV7-8; length: 16; DNA: TGTGCCAGCAGCTTGCAGGGGGCACCCGGCAATCAGCCCCAGCATTTT; CDR3: CASSLQGAPGNQPQHF
size: NA; D: TRBD1; J: TRBJ2-5; V: TRBV4-3; length: 15; DNA: TGCGCCAGCAGCTCCCGGGACAGCGCGGAGGAGACCCAGTACTTC; CDR3: CASSSRDSAEETQYF
size: NA; D: NA; J: TRBJ1-1; V: TRBV6-4; length: 15; DNA: TGTGCCAGCACTGACCCGGCCGTACTGAACACTGAAGCTTTCTTT; CDR3: CASTDPAVLNTEAFF
size: NA; D: NA; J: TRBJ1-1; V: TRBV7-9; length: 12; DNA: TGTGCCAGCAGCCCCTCGGGCACTGAAGCTTTCTTT; CDR3: CASSPSGTEAFF
size: NA; D: TRBD2; J: TRBJ2-1; V: TRBV29-1; length: 14; DNA: TGCAGCGTTGAGGGACTAGCGGGGACAAATGAGCAGTTCTTC; CDR3: CSVEGLAGTNEQFF
size: NA; D: NA; J: TRBJ2-7; V: TRBV9; length: 15; DNA: TGTGCCAGCAGCGTAGATTACGGGGTGGGGCACGAGCAGTACTTC; CDR3: CASSVDYGVGHEQYF
size: NA; D: TRBD1; J: TRBJ2-3; V: TRBV9; length: 16; DNA: TGTGCCAGCAGCGTAGGGACAGGCGTTAGCACAGATACGCAGTATTTT; CDR3: CASSVGTGVSTDTQYF
size: once; D: TRBD2; J: TRBJ2-7; V: TRBV19; length: 15; DNA: TGTGCCAGTAGTATAGGGGGGCTAGCGGGAGGCGAGCAGTACTTC; CDR3: CASSIGGLAGGEQYF
size: NA; D: TRBD1; J: TRBJ1-5; V: TRBV6-1; length: 17; DNA: TGTGCCAGCAGTGGGGGGACAGCCCTAAATGACAATCAGCCCCAGCATTTT; CDR3: CASSGGTALNDNQPQHF
size: NA; D: NA; J: TRBJ2-2; V: TRBV7-3; length: 12; DNA: TGTGCCAGCAGCTTATACTCCGGGGAGCTGTTTTTT; CDR3: CASSLYSGELFF